The clone carrying this T cell receptor (beta chain) was recorded many times. As yet, its antigen is unknown. Using RNA template, CDR3s of TCR alpha and beta were amplified with iRepertoire arm-PCR. TCRdb re-called the multiplex PCR reads with MiXCR, one entry per CDR3 protein. The profile shows around 390,000 distinct CDR3 sequences, around 38% of them singletons. These data come from a study of glioma-infiltrating T cells. General study findings and limits: Non-neoplastic patients had below-expected tissue-blood divergence, while all gliomas exceeded expectation.

Germline CDR1 MNHEY, CDR2 SVGEGT. CDR3 size: 15 residues. Trimming cost V 2 bases and J 1 base, with 10 bases left between them. The sequence came from a human donor with low-grade glioma or glioblastoma, undergoing nonglioma brain surgery, or in good health (not recorded which). The chain employs TRBV6-2 or TRBV6-3 and TRBJ2-3, with D possibly being TRBD2 (6 bases). The specimen was glioma tissue, nonneoplastic brain tissue, or PBMCs (not recorded which). CDR3 in amino acids: CASSYEWEGTDTQYF. As DNA, the CDR3 is TGTGCCAGCAGTTACGAGTGGGAGGGCACAGATACGCAGTATTTT.